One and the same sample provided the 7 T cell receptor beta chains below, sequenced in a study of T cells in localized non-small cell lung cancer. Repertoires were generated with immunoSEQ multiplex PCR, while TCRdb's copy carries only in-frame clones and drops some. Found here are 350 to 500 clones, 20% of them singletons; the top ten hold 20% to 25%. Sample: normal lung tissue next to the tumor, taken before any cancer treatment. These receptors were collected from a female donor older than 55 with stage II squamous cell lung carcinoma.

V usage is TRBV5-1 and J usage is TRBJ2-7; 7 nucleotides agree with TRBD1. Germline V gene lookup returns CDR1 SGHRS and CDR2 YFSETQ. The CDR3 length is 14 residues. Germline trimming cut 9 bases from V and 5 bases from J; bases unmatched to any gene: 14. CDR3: CATRANRQGHEQYF. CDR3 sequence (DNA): TGCGCCACCAGGGCTAACCGACAGGGCCACGAGCAGTACTTC.

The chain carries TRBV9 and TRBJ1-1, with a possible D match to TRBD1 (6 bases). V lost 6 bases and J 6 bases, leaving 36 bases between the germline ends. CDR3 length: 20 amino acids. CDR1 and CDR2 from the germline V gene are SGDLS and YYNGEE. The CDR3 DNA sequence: TGTGCCAGCACGGGACTCCATTTCAGTGTGAGGGGGGTGATTAAGCCTGAAGCTTTCTTT. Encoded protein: CASTGLHFSVRGVIKPEAFF.

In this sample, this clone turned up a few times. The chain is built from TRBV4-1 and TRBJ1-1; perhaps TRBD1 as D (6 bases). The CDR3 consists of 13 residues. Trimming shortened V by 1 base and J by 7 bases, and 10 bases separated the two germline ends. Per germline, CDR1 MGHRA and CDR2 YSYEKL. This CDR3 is CASSQGGGGEAFF. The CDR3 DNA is TGCGCCAGCAGCCAAGGGGGGGGCGGTGAAGCTTTCTTT.

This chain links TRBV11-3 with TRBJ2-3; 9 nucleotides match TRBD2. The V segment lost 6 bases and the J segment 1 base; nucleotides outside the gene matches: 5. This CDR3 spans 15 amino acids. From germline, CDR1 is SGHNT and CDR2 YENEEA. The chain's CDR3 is CASRASSGGTDTQYF. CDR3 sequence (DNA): TGTGCCAGCAGAGCATCTAGCGGGGGCACAGATACGCAGTATTTT.

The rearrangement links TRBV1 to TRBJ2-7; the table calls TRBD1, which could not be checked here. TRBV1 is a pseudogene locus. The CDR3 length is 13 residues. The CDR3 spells CASSRDTNYEQYF. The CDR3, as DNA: TGCGCCAGCAGCCGGGACACAAACTACGAGCAGTACTTC.

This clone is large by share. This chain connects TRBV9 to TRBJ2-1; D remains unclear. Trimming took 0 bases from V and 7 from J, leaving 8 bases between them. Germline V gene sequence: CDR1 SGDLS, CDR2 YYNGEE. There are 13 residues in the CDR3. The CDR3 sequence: CASSVAPSNEQFF. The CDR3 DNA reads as TGTGCCAGCAGCGTAGCCCCGTCGAATGAGCAGTTCTTC. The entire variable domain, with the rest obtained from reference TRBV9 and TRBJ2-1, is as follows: DSGVTQTPKHLITATGQRVTLRCSPRSGDLSVYWYQQSLDQGLQFLIQYYNGEERAKGNILERFSAQQFPDLHSELNLSSLELGDSALYFCASSVAPSNEQFFGPGTRLTVL.

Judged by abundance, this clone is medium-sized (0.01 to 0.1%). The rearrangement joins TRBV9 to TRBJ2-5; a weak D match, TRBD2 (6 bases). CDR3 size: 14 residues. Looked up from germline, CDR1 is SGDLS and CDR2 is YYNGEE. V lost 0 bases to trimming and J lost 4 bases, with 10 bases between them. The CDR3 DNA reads TGTGCCAGCAGCGTAGGGGGTAGCGGAGAGACCCAGTACTTC. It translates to CASSVGGSGETQYF.